This TCR beta chain emerged from a study of T cell responses to AZD1222 COVID-19 vaccine. About this clone: What it binds is not known.

Study-wide results and caveats: In a largely white British group with more females than males, clonal diversity was possibly underestimated. It was only a handful of AZD1222 recipients who were seropositive at baseline. Spike was spanned by vaccine-associated CD4 TCRs, which were dominant at 160-218 and 743-854. With two AZD1222 doses given, Spike-specific TCR breadth and depth both rose.

V lost 2 bases, J lost 4 bases, and 17 bases stayed unmatched. From germline, CDR1 is SNHLY and CDR2 FYNNEI. This CDR3 region has 19 residues. Clones were sequenced by immunoSEQ multiplex PCR, and TCRdb holds only the in-frame ones, with some missing. The profile covers more than 85,000 clones, with 90% to 95% appearing a single time and 7.5% taken by the ten largest. The V gene is TRBV2, the J gene TRBJ2-1, with 7 bases matching TRBD2. This clonotype was sampled from an adult in good health. The sequenced sample was peripheral blood, obtained on day 0 of AZD1222 vaccination. The CDR3 coding sequence is TGTGCCAGCAGTGAATTTCGGATTTCGGGGGGAATGGGGTACAATGAGCAGTTCTTC. Its protein is CASSEFRISGGMGYNEQFF.